The 15 T cell receptor beta chains in this list originate from one sample, sequenced in a study of human T cells and chemical hapten exposure. Documented time point: healthy volunteer bleed at 6 weeks. The template was total RNA from unfractionated whole blood. MiXCR, run by TCRdb on the RACE reads, gives a single entry per CDR3 protein. The data contain 30,000 to 35,000 distinct CDR3 sequences, roughly 5.5% of them singletons. Source material: whole blood. These receptors came from a human donor in good health. Some clones in this sample may be carry-over from other donors' samples.

This clonotype was recorded at least ten times. The chain combines TRBV5-1 with TRBJ1-4; D is ambiguous. The CDR3 sequence is 14 residues long. Per the germline V gene, CDR1 is SGHRS and CDR2 is YFSETQ. V lost 0 bases to trimming and J lost 5 bases, with 8 bases between them. The CDR3 DNA follows: TGCGCCAGCAGCTTGGGAGCTCAAAATGAAAAACTGTTTTTT. Protein sequence: CASSLGAQNEKLFF.

This clonotype was recorded many times. The chain recombines TRBV12-3 or TRBV12-4 with TRBJ2-3, with TRBD2 identical over 9 bases. After removal of 2 bases from V and 2 bases from J, the junction contained 2 bases not matched to a gene. This CDR3 region has 15 residues. CDR3 coding DNA: TGTGCCAGCAGTTTATCTAGCGGGAACACAGATACGCAGTATTTT. Its protein is CASSLSSGNTDTQYF.

This clonotype was counted many times. V gene TRBV6-5 combines with J gene TRBJ1-6, with D uncertain. Germline CDR1 and CDR2: MNHEY and SVGAGI. The CDR3 spans 15 residues. The ends were cut back, 0 bases at V and 10 bases at J, with 13 bases in the middle. This chain's CDR3 is CASSYSSGSSSPLHF. For the CDR3, the DNA is TGTGCCAGCAGTTACTCGTCAGGTTCCTCATCACCCCTCCACTTT.

This clonotype was counted at least ten times. The chain is built from TRBV12-3 or TRBV12-4 and TRBJ2-7, with 8 bases matching TRBD1. This CDR3 comprises 15 residues. The trim removed 3 bases at V and 5 bases at J, leaving 9 bases unmatched. The CDR3 coding sequence is TGTGCCAGCAGTTTTGCAGGGGGCGGTGTCGACGAGCAGTACTTC. Its protein is CASSFAGGGVDEQYF.

The table lists this clonotype with many counts. The chain recombines TRBV30 with TRBJ2-7, with TRBD1 matching 10 bases. V lost 0 bases, J lost 4 bases, and 12 bases stayed unmatched. Germline CDR1 GTSNPN, CDR2 SVGIG (reference sequence). There are 17 residues in the CDR3. The CDR3 region is CAWSVLRGTGESYEQYF. The CDR3 region has the DNA TGTGCCTGGAGTGTATTAAGAGGGACAGGGGAGTCGTACGAGCAGTACTTC.

This clonotype was counted only a few times. The J gene is TRBJ1-1, the V gene TRBV14; D unresolved. Trimming pared 3 bases from V and 4 bases from J, leaving 21 bases between. There are 17 residues in the CDR3. The germline CDR1 and CDR2 sequences are SGHDN and FVKESK. CDR3 bases: TGTGCCAGCAGCCAGGGCCGGGGATCTATTGTCGGCACTGAAGCTTTCTTT. This sequence encodes CASSQGRGSIVGTEAFF.

This clonotype was seen ten or more times. The chain couples TRBV5-5 to TRBJ2-3; perhaps TRBD1 as D (5 bases). Trimming took off 0 bases at V and 5 bases at J, with 10 bases between the two ends. The CDR3 consists of 14 residues. Germline CDR1 and CDR2: SGHKS and YYEKEE (reference sequence). CDR3 DNA sequence: TGTGCCAGCAGCTTGGGCGGAACAGGAGATACGCAGTATTTT. Translated, it gives CASSLGGTGDTQYF.

This clonotype was picked up many times. V and J are TRBV29-1 and TRBJ2-3; 11 bases map to TRBD2. The CDR3 loop spans 13 amino acids. V gave up 4 bases and J gave up 6 bases; unmatched junction bases: 3. Germline-derived CDR1 and CDR2 are SQVTM and ANQGSEA. The CDR3 protein is CSVGLAGGDTQYF. The CDR3 DNA is TGCAGCGTTGGGCTAGCGGGGGGTGATACGCAGTATTTT.

The chain uses TRBV7-9 and TRBJ2-7; 12 bases map to TRBD2. With V trimmed by 5 bases and J by 5 bases, 10 bases remained unmatched. CDR1 SEHNR and CDR2 FQNEAQ come from the germline V gene (reference sequence). CDR3 length: 16 residues. DNA of the CDR3: TGTGCCAGCAGCCTTAGGGGACTAGCGGGCCAGAACGAGCAGTACTTC. Translating it yields CASSLRGLAGQNEQYF.

In this sample, this clonotype turned up many times. The chain links TRBV12-3 or TRBV12-4 to TRBJ2-2; 10 positions match TRBD2. This CDR3 is 15 amino acids long. V dropped 6 bases and J dropped 7; count of bases not matched to a gene: 8. The CDR3 DNA reads as TGTGCCAGCAGATCCGCTAGCGGGGGTTACGGGGAGCTGTTTTTT. This sequence encodes CASRSASGGYGELFF.

In regard to this clonotype: A junction boundary mismatches the germline segment, possibly from a read error. The chain recombines TRBV5-1 with TRBJ1-1; D uncertain. The germline V gene has CDR1 SGHRS and CDR2 YFSETQ. This CDR3 region has 14 residues. CDR3 nucleotide sequence: TGCGCCAGCAGCTTGGGGTCCGGGAACGCTGAAGCTTTCTTT. It encodes CASSLGSGNAEAFF.

This clonotype was seen at least ten times. J is TRBJ2-3 and V is TRBV6-2 or TRBV6-3; no definite D call. CDR1 and CDR2 from the germline V gene are MNHEY and SVGEGT. Trimming removed 6 bases from V and 1 base from J, with 5 bases in between. The CDR3 runs 12 residues. The CDR3 DNA follows: TGTGCCAGCAGGACCCGCACAGATACGCAGTATTTT. Amino acids: CASRTRTDTQYF.

This clonotype was seen many times. This chain uses TRBV5-6 with TRBJ2-1, with a possible D match to TRBD2 (5 bases). CDR1 and CDR2 from the germline V gene are SGHDT and YYEEEE. Trimming took 1 base from V and 5 from J, leaving 7 bases between them. CDR3 length: 13 amino acids. CDR3: CASSLRRNNEQFF. As DNA, the CDR3 is TGTGCCAGCAGCTTGCGGAGGAACAATGAGCAGTTCTTC.

This clonotype was counted many times. The rearrangement uses TRBV6-2 or TRBV6-3 and TRBJ2-4; TRBD2 is a possible D gene (5 bases). From germline, CDR1 is MNHEY and CDR2 SVGEGT. Trimming stripped 6 bases from V and 0 bases from J, with 18 bases between. The CDR3 is 17 residues long. The CDR3 bases are TGTGCCAGCAGAGTGGGTCAGCGGAACATAGCCAAAAACATTCAGTACTTC. It specifies CASRVGQRNIAKNIQYF.

This clonotype was counted only a few times. Being one base from a much bigger clone, this may be a read error. The chain is built from TRBV2 and TRBJ2-5, with 10 bases matching TRBD1. Germline V gene sequence: CDR1 SNHLY, CDR2 FYNNEI. CDR3 length equals 16 residues. The CDR3 reads CVSSYERDRGGQTQYF. CDR3 coding DNA: TGTGTCAGCAGCTACGAACGGGACAGGGGAGGGCAGACCCAGTACTTC.